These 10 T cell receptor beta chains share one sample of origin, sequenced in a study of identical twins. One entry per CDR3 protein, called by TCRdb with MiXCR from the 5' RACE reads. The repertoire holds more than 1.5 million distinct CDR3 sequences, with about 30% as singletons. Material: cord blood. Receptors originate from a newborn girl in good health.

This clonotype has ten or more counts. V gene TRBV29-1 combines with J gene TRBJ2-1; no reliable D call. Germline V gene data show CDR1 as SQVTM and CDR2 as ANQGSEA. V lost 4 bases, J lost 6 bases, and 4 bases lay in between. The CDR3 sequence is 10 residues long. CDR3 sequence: CSVASNEQFF. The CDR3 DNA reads TGCAGCGTTGCTAGCAATGAGCAGTTCTTC.

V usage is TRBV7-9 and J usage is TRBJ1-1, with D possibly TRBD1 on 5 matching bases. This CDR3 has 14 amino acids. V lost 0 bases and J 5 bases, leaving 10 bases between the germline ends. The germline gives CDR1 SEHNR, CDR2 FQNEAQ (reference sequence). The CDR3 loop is CASSLASGATEAFF. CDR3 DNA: TGTGCCAGCAGCTTAGCGAGTGGGGCAACTGAAGCTTTCTTT.

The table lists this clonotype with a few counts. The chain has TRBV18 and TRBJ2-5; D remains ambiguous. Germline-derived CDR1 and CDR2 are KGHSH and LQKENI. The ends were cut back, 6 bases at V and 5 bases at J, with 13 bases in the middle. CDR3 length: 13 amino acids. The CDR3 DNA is TGTGCCAGCTCCCAGGTCCTAGTGGAGACCCAGTACTTC. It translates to CASSQVLVETQYF.

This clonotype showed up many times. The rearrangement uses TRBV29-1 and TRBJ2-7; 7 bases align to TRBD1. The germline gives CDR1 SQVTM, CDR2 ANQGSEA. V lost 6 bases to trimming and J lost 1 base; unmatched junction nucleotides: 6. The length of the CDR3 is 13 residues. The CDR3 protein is CSVVQGNSYEQYF. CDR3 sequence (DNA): TGCAGCGTGGTACAGGGGAATTCCTACGAGCAGTACTTC.

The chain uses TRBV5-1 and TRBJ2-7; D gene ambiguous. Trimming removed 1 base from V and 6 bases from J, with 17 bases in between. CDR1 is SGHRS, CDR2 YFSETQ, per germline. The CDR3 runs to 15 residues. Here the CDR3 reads CASSLIGSSRGEQYF. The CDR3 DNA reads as TGCGCCAGCAGCTTGATCGGGTCCTCTCGTGGCGAGCAGTACTTC.

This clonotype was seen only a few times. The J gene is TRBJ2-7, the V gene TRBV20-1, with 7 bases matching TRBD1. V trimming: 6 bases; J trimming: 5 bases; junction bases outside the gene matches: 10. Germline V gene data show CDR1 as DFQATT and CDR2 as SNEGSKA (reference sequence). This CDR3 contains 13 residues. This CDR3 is CSATDRESHEQYF. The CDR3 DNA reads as TGCAGTGCCACCGACAGGGAAAGCCACGAGCAGTACTTC.

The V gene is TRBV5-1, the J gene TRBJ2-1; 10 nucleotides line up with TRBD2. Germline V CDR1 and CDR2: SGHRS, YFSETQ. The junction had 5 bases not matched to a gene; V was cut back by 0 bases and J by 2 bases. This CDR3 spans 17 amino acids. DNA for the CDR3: TGCGCCAGCAGCTTGGGGACTAGCGGTGTTCCCTACAATGAGCAGTTCTTC. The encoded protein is CASSLGTSGVPYNEQFF.

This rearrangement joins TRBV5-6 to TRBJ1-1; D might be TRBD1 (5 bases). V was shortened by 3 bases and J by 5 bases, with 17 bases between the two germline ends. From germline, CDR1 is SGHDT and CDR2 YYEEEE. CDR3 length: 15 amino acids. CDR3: CASSSRRGAGTEAFF. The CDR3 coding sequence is TGTGCCAGCAGCTCCAGGAGGGGCGCTGGGACTGAAGCTTTCTTT. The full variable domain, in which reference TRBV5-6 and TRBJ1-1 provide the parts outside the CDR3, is DAGVTQSPTHLIKTRGQQVTLRCSPKSGHDTVSWYQQALGQGPQFIFQYYEEEERQRGNFPDRFSGHQFPNYSSELNVNALLLGDSALYLCASSSRRGAGTEAFFGQGTRLTVV.

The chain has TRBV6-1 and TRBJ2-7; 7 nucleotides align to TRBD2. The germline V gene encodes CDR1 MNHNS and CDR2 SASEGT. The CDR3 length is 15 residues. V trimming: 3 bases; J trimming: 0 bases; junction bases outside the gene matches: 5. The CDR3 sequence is CASSDPGTTSYEQYF. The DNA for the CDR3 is TGTGCCAGCAGTGACCCCGGGACTACCTCCTACGAGCAGTACTTC.

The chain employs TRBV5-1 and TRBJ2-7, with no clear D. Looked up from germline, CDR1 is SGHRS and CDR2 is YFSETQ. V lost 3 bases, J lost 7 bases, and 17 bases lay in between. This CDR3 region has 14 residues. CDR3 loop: CASSWPGSYNEQYF. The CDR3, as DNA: TGCGCCAGCAGCTGGCCGGGCTCCTACAATGAGCAGTACTTC. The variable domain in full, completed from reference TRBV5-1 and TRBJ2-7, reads KAGVTQTPRYLIKTRGQQVTLSCSPISGHRSVSWYQQTPGQGLQFLFEYFSETQRNKGNFPGRFSGRQFSNSRSEMNVSTLELGDSALYLCASSWPGSYNEQYFGPGTRLTVT.